Presented here are 8 T cell receptor beta chains from one specimen sequenced in a study of blood T cells in healthy people across ages. Sample-barcoded 5' priming and a J-beta primer mix drove a second PCR of roughly 7 to 11 cycles. TCRdb called the 5' RACE reads again in MiXCR, with one record for every CDR3 protein. Counted here are 1.5 million to 1.9 million distinct CDR3 sequences, about 45% occurring once; the ten biggest clones make up more than 4%. Sequencing was done on a sample of blood. These receptors were taken from a woman younger than 30 in good health.

A few counts support this clonotype. The chain combines TRBV6-1 with TRBJ2-3; 11 positions match TRBD2. In germline, CDR1 is MNHNS, CDR2 SASEGT. This CDR3 has 18 residues. The junction had 12 bases not matched to a gene; V was cut back by 6 bases and J by 1 base. This CDR3 is CASSETSGGSSGTDTQYF. The CDR3 DNA is TGTGCCAGCAGCGAAACTAGCGGGGGCAGCTCGGGCACAGATACGCAGTATTTT.

The chain has TRBV24-1 and TRBJ2-1; D is unclear. CDR1 KGHDR and CDR2 SFDVKD come from the germline V gene. Deletions cut 1 base from V and 3 bases from J, with 6 bases between. This CDR3 comprises 14 residues. Here the CDR3 reads CATSDLSSYNEQFF. The CDR3 DNA reads as TGTGCCACCAGTGATTTATCTAGCTACAATGAGCAGTTCTTC.

The V gene is TRBV10-3, the J gene TRBJ2-7, with D possibly being TRBD2 (7 bases). The V gene lost 4 bases and the J gene lost 2 bases, with 15 bases spanning the gap. The CDR3 is 15 residues long. Germline CDR1 is ENHRY and CDR2 is SYGVKD. CDR3 sequence (DNA): TGTGCCATCAGTGGAGGGACCGGGGGGCCCTACGAGCAGTACTTC. Amino acid sequence: CAISGGTGGPYEQYF.

The chain employs TRBV9 and TRBJ1-2; D may be TRBD1 (5 bases). The CDR3 is 14 amino acids. Deletions cut 0 bases from V and 4 bases from J, with 10 bases between. The V gene's germline CDR1 is SGDLS and CDR2 YYNGEE. CDR3 sequence: CASSVAPDTYGYTF. Here the CDR3 DNA reads TGTGCCAGCAGCGTAGCTCCGGACACCTATGGCTACACCTTC.

This clonotype appeared a single time. The CDR3 loop reads CASSLGSPGASNSPLHF. DNA for the CDR3: TGTGCCAGCAGCTTAGGCTCTCCGGGGGCAAGTAATTCACCCCTCCACTTT. V usage is TRBV7-2 and J usage is TRBJ1-6, with TRBD1 as a possible D gene (6 bases). Trimming pared 1 base from V and 6 bases from J, leaving 16 bases between. This CDR3 is 17 amino acids long. Germline V gene lookup returns CDR1 SGHTA and CDR2 FQGNSA.

The J gene is TRBJ2-3, the V gene TRBV12-3 or TRBV12-4; perhaps D is TRBD1 or TRBD2 (5 bases each). V was shortened by 2 bases and J by 0 bases, with 18 bases between the two germline ends. The CDR3 consists of 18 residues. This CDR3 reads CASSLTWGSPASTDTQYF. The CDR3 bases are TGTGCCAGCAGTTTAACATGGGGGAGCCCAGCTAGCACAGATACGCAGTATTTT.

The J gene is TRBJ1-1, the V gene TRBV7-9; the match to TRBD1 covers 10 bases. Germline CDR1 SEHNR, CDR2 FQNEAQ (reference sequence). The CDR3 has 15 residues. V lost 7 bases to trimming and J lost 1 base; unmatched junction nucleotides: 6. The CDR3 region has the DNA TGTGCCAGCATCGGGAGGGACAGGGGGAACACTGAAGCTTTCTTT. This gives the protein CASIGRDRGNTEAFF.

The chain employs TRBV6-6 and TRBJ2-7; 10 nucleotides agree with TRBD1. J gave up 8 bases and V 6 bases, and 10 bases lay outside the gene matches. The CDR3 is made up of 14 amino acids. Germline V lookup: CDR1 MNHNY, CDR2 SVGAGI (reference sequence). As DNA, the CDR3 is TGTGCCAGCAGAGCCGGGACAGGGGTATACCAGCAGTACTTC. Amino acid sequence: CASRAGTGVYQQYF.